This is a list of T cell receptor beta chains from one sample in a study of blood T cells in healthy people across ages. TCRdb itself ran the 5' RACE reads through MiXCR, one entry per CDR3 protein. This table holds about 2 million distinct CDR3 sequences, roughly 49% found once. The sample consisted of blood. These TCRs come from a middle-aged woman in good health. Both conserved end residues are part of each CDR3. The D gene is left open where the match is weak. Where a row states a size, it is once, few, many or the class of an expanded clone; other rows omit it.

d_gene: .
v_gene: TRBV11-2
abundance: .
j_gene: TRBJ1-4
CDR3aa: CASSLAPGRIEGKLFF
CDR3nt: TGTGCCAGCAGCTTAGCTCCAGGGCGTATCGAGGGAAAACTGTTTTTT

d_gene: TRBD1
v_gene: TRBV27
abundance: .
j_gene: TRBJ1-6
CDR3aa: CASNLLGTGRNSPLHF
CDR3nt: TGTGCCAGCAACCTACTTGGGACAGGGAGGAATTCACCCCTCCACTTT

d_gene: .
v_gene: TRBV7-9
abundance: .
j_gene: TRBJ2-7
CDR3aa: CASSESRYTYEQYF
CDR3nt: TGTGCCAGCAGCGAATCACGGTACACCTACGAGCAGTACTTC

d_gene: TRBD1
v_gene: TRBV27
abundance: many
j_gene: TRBJ1-2
CDR3aa: CASSSGTGVYGYTF
CDR3nt: TGTGCCAGCAGTTCCGGGACAGGGGTCTATGGCTACACCTTC

d_gene: TRBD2
v_gene: TRBV20-1
abundance: .
j_gene: TRBJ2-1
CDR3aa: CSASSGGQFF
CDR3nt: TGCAGTGCTAGTAGCGGGGGCCAGTTCTTC

d_gene: .
v_gene: TRBV7-6
abundance: .
j_gene: TRBJ2-5
CDR3aa: CASSLGRRVLETQYF
CDR3nt: TGTGCCAGCAGCTTGGGGCGAAGGGTTTTAGAGACCCAGTACTTC

d_gene: TRBD2
v_gene: TRBV7-8
abundance: .
j_gene: TRBJ2-3
CDR3aa: CASNLAGGDTQYF
CDR3nt: TGTGCCAGCAACTTAGCGGGGGGCGATACGCAGTATTTT

d_gene: TRBD1
v_gene: TRBV10-3
abundance: .
j_gene: TRBJ1-2
CDR3aa: CATDPGPGQGLRRVGYTF
CDR3nt: TGTGCCACTGACCCGGGACCGGGACAGGGCCTCAGGAGGGTTGGCTACACCTTC

d_gene: TRBD1
v_gene: TRBV7-2
abundance: .
j_gene: TRBJ1-2
CDR3aa: CASSSRGGPGYGYTF
CDR3nt: TGTGCCAGCAGCTCCAGGGGGGGGCCTGGCTATGGCTACACCTTC

d_gene: .
v_gene: TRBV7-9
abundance: few
j_gene: TRBJ2-1
CDR3aa: CASRDPQGHEQFF
CDR3nt: TGTGCCAGCAGAGATCCCCAGGGACATGAGCAGTTCTTC

d_gene: .
v_gene: TRBV20-1
abundance: .
j_gene: TRBJ2-3
CDR3aa: CSAGTQSTDTQYF
CDR3nt: TGCAGTGCTGGGACTCAAAGCACAGATACGCAGTATTTT

d_gene: TRBD1
v_gene: TRBV25-1
abundance: few
j_gene: TRBJ2-7
CDR3aa: CASEGQESYEQYF
CDR3nt: TGTGCCAGCGAGGGACAGGAGTCTTACGAGCAGTACTTC

d_gene: TRBD1
v_gene: TRBV4-2
abundance: few
j_gene: TRBJ1-2
CDR3aa: CASSQEGMDRGNGYTF
CDR3nt: TGTGCCAGCAGCCAAGAAGGGATGGACAGGGGCAATGGCTACACCTTC

d_gene: .
v_gene: TRBV6-1
abundance: .
j_gene: TRBJ2-3
CDR3aa: CASSDWGLGNTQYF
CDR3nt: TGTGCCAGCAGCGACTGGGGGCTTGGAAATACGCAGTATTTT

d_gene: .
v_gene: TRBV4-3
abundance: .
j_gene: TRBJ1-4
CDR3aa: CASSQEGTDNEKLFF
CDR3nt: TGCGCCAGCAGCCAAGAAGGGACGGATAATGAAAAACTGTTTTTT

d_gene: .
v_gene: TRBV7-2
abundance: .
j_gene: TRBJ1-4
CDR3aa: CASTATTNEKLFF
CDR3nt: TGTGCCAGCACCGCGACCACTAATGAAAAACTGTTTTTT

d_gene: TRBD1
v_gene: TRBV20-1
abundance: .
j_gene: TRBJ1-2
CDR3aa: CKPGQTYGYTF
CDR3nt: TGCAAACCGGGACAGACCTATGGCTACACCTTC

d_gene: TRBD2
v_gene: TRBV27
abundance: .
j_gene: TRBJ2-1
CDR3aa: CASSLVLAGGKFF
CDR3nt: TGTGCCAGCAGTTTAGTACTAGCGGGGGGGAAGTTCTTC

d_gene: TRBD1
v_gene: TRBV28
abundance: .
j_gene: TRBJ2-7
CDR3aa: CASTPGTVTYEQYF
CDR3nt: TGTGCCAGCACCCCCGGGACAGTTACCTACGAGCAGTACTTC

d_gene: .
v_gene: TRBV5-1
abundance: .
j_gene: TRBJ2-1
CDR3aa: CASSLAYPGQGWDEQFF
CDR3nt: TGCGCCAGCAGCTTGGCCTACCCGGGCCAGGGATGGGATGAGCAGTTCTTC

d_gene: .
v_gene: TRBV20-1
abundance: .
j_gene: TRBJ2-4
CDR3aa: CSATLLPQTGTAKNIQYF
CDR3nt: TGCAGTGCTACTCTTCTACCACAAACAGGGACAGCCAAAAACATTCAGTACTTC

d_gene: .
v_gene: TRBV7-2
abundance: few
j_gene: TRBJ2-3
CDR3aa: CASSLAPIEQYF
CDR3nt: TGTGCCAGCAGCTTAGCCCCGATAGAGCAGTATTTT

d_gene: .
v_gene: TRBV20-1
abundance: .
j_gene: TRBJ1-5
CDR3aa: CSARDSSYQPQHF
CDR3nt: TGCAGTGCTAGAGATTCTAGTTATCAGCCCCAGCATTTT

d_gene: .
v_gene: TRBV15
abundance: .
j_gene: TRBJ2-3
CDR3aa: CATSGGTETQYF
CDR3nt: TGTGCCACCAGCGGGGGAACAGAAACGCAGTATTTT

d_gene: .
v_gene: TRBV5-1
abundance: .
j_gene: TRBJ2-4
CDR3aa: CASSLSSGAGAKNIQYF
CDR3nt: TGCGCCAGCAGCTTGTCGTCCGGGGCTGGGGCCAAAAACATTCAGTACTTC

d_gene: .
v_gene: TRBV20-1
abundance: few
j_gene: TRBJ2-3
CDR3aa: CSAVERADTQYF
CDR3nt: TGCAGTGCTGTCGAAAGGGCAGATACGCAGTATTTT

d_gene: .
v_gene: TRBV5-1
abundance: .
j_gene: TRBJ2-6
CDR3aa: CASSPNLHLGAGGANVLTF
CDR3nt: TGCGCCAGCAGCCCTAACCTACACTTGGGTGCTGGTGGGGCCAACGTCCTGACTTTC

d_gene: .
v_gene: TRBV28
abundance: .
j_gene: TRBJ2-5
CDR3aa: CASSLPRDGETQYF
CDR3nt: TGTGCCAGCAGTTTACCCAGGGACGGAGAGACCCAGTACTTC

d_gene: .
v_gene: TRBV27
abundance: .
j_gene: TRBJ2-1
CDR3aa: CASSLASQYNEQFF
CDR3nt: TGTGCCAGCAGTTTGGCTAGCCAATACAATGAGCAGTTCTTC

d_gene: .
v_gene: TRBV28
abundance: few
j_gene: TRBJ2-5
CDR3aa: CASSFGLVQETQYF
CDR3nt: TGTGCCAGCAGTTTTGGTTTGGTCCAAGAGACCCAGTACTTC

d_gene: .
v_gene: TRBV29-1
abundance: few
j_gene: TRBJ1-1
CDR3aa: CSVEVIEAFF
CDR3nt: TGCAGCGTTGAAGTGATTGAAGCTTTCTTT

d_gene: .
v_gene: TRBV4-2
abundance: few
j_gene: TRBJ2-5
CDR3aa: CASSQAAHTQETQYF
CDR3nt: TGTGCCAGCAGCCAGGCAGCCCATACTCAAGAGACCCAGTACTTC

d_gene: .
v_gene: TRBV9
abundance: .
j_gene: TRBJ2-1
CDR3aa: CASSPLDGYQETQFF
CDR3nt: TGTGCCAGCAGCCCTCTTGACGGCTACCAAGAGACCCAGTTCTTC

d_gene: .
v_gene: TRBV27
abundance: .
j_gene: TRBJ2-3
CDR3aa: CASSLEARDTQYF
CDR3nt: TGTGCCAGCAGTTTGGAGGCCCGGGATACGCAGTATTTT

d_gene: .
v_gene: TRBV5-6
abundance: .
j_gene: TRBJ1-2
CDR3aa: CASSLEGSLYYGYTF
CDR3nt: TGTGCCAGCAGCTTGGAGGGTTCCCTCTACTATGGCTACACCTTC

d_gene: TRBD2
v_gene: TRBV5-1
abundance: .
j_gene: TRBJ2-1
CDR3aa: CASSSQGAGGDYEQFF
CDR3nt: TGCGCCAGCAGCTCCCAAGGCGCGGGGGGGGACTATGAGCAGTTCTTC

d_gene: TRBD2
v_gene: TRBV6-2/TRBV6-3
abundance: .
j_gene: TRBJ2-7
CDR3aa: CASRPSGGKYEQYF
CDR3nt: TGTGCCAGCAGACCTAGCGGGGGGAAATACGAGCAGTACTTC

d_gene: TRBD1
v_gene: TRBV7-2
abundance: few
j_gene: TRBJ1-5
CDR3aa: CASSLEAWTGDNQPQHF
CDR3nt: TGTGCCAGCAGCTTAGAAGCCTGGACAGGGGACAATCAGCCCCAGCATTTT

d_gene: .
v_gene: TRBV7-2
abundance: few
j_gene: TRBJ2-5
CDR3aa: CASSRRSDGLETQYF
CDR3nt: TGTGCCAGCAGCCGACGGTCAGACGGGCTAGAGACCCAGTACTTC

d_gene: .
v_gene: TRBV20-1
abundance: .
j_gene: TRBJ2-5
CDR3aa: CSATYGEQYF
CDR3nt: TGCAGTGCCACCTACGGGGAGCAGTACTTC

d_gene: .
v_gene: TRBV24-1
abundance: few
j_gene: TRBJ2-3
CDR3aa: CATSGGTTSTDTQYF
CDR3nt: TGTGCCACCAGTGGGGGCACTACTAGCACAGATACGCAGTATTTT

d_gene: .
v_gene: TRBV29-1
abundance: .
j_gene: TRBJ2-7
CDR3aa: CSVVLGAPYEQYF
CDR3nt: TGCAGCGTTGTCCTGGGGGCCCCCTACGAGCAGTACTTC

d_gene: .
v_gene: TRBV5-1
abundance: .
j_gene: TRBJ2-6
CDR3aa: CASSLNTGFGANVLTF
CDR3nt: TGCGCCAGCAGCTTAAACACGGGTTTCGGGGCCAACGTCCTGACTTTC

d_gene: TRBD1
v_gene: TRBV10-3
abundance: .
j_gene: TRBJ2-1
CDR3aa: CAISESGQGASYNEQFF
CDR3nt: TGTGCCATCAGTGAGTCGGGCCAGGGGGCCTCCTACAATGAGCAGTTCTTC

d_gene: .
v_gene: TRBV6-2/TRBV6-3
abundance: few
j_gene: TRBJ2-4
CDR3aa: CASSYSRVRAAKNIQYF
CDR3nt: TGTGCCAGCAGTTACTCCAGAGTCAGGGCCGCCAAAAACATTCAGTACTTC

d_gene: TRBD1
v_gene: TRBV15
abundance: few
j_gene: TRBJ1-2
CDR3aa: CATSRDLDRDYTF
CDR3nt: TGTGCCACCAGCAGAGATCTGGACAGGGACTACACCTTC

d_gene: .
v_gene: TRBV6-2/TRBV6-3
abundance: few
j_gene: TRBJ2-7
CDR3aa: CASSYSDRYEQYF
CDR3nt: TGTGCCAGCAGTTACTCTGATCGGTACGAGCAGTACTTC

d_gene: .
v_gene: TRBV7-9
abundance: .
j_gene: TRBJ1-2
CDR3aa: CASSRVVAGYTF
CDR3nt: TGTGCCAGCAGTCGGGTAGTGGCTGGCTACACCTTC

d_gene: .
v_gene: TRBV7-9
abundance: .
j_gene: TRBJ2-7
CDR3aa: CASSLAYGSRYEQYF
CDR3nt: TGTGCCAGCAGCTTAGCTTATGGATCTCGGTACGAGCAGTACTTC

d_gene: .
v_gene: TRBV4-3
abundance: .
j_gene: TRBJ2-7
CDR3aa: CASSQEGGGGRYNEQYF
CDR3nt: TGCGCCAGCAGCCAAGAGGGAGGGGGAGGGAGATACAATGAGCAGTACTTC